This TCR beta chain was recorded in a study of shared clonotypes between healthy human individuals. Profiled with immunoSEQ multiplex PCR; TCRdb holds only in-frame clones, not every one. The sample lists more than 550,000 clones, 72% occurring once. A split of CD4+ cells into CD45RA+ naive and CD45RA-negative memory subsets was performed. The CDR3 covers 13 residues. Germline CDR1 and CDR2: MNHEY and SVGAGI. J lost 7 bases, V lost 6 bases, and 5 bases had no gene match. This TCR was recovered from a woman aged 25-40 years in good health. The V gene is TRBV6-5, the J gene TRBJ1-4; 7 nucleotides agree with TRBD1. The sample comprised memory CD4+ T cells sorted from blood. Stated subset: CD45RA-negative fraction. The CDR3 nucleotides are TGTGCCAGCAGGACCGGGACAGCTGAAAAACTGTTTTTT. Translation: CASRTGTAEKLFF.